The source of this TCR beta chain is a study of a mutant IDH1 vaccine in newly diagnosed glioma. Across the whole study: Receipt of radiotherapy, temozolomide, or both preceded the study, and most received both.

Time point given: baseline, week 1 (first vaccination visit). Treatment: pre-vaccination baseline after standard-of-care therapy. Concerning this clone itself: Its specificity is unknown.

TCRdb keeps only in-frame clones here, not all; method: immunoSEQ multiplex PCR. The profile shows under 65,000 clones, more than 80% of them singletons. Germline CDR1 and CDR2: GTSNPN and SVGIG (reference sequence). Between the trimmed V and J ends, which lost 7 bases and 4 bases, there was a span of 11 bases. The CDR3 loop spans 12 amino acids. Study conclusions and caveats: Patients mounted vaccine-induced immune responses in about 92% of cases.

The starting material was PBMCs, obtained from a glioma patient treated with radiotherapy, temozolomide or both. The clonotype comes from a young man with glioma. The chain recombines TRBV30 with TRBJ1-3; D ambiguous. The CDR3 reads CASLWVGNTIYF. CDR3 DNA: TGTGCCTCCTTGTGGGTCGGAAACACCATATATTTT.